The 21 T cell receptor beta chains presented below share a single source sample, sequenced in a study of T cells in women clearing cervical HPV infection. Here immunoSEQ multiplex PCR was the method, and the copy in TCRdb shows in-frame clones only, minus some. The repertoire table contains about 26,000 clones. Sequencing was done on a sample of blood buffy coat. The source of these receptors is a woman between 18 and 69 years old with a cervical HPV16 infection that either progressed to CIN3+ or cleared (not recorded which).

CDR3 DNA (partial): TGTGCCAGCAGTTCCAAACTAGGTCGAGAAAAG. Its translation: CASSSKLGREK. The complete CDR3 sequence is CASSSKLGREKLFF. The rearrangement links TRBV6-2 or TRBV6-3 to TRBJ2-2; D possibly corresponds to TRBD2 (5 bases). The read terminates 3 residues before the CDR3 end, so the remaining end is supplied by the germline J gene. CDR3 length equals 14 residues. From germline, CDR1 is MNHEY and CDR2 SVGEGT.

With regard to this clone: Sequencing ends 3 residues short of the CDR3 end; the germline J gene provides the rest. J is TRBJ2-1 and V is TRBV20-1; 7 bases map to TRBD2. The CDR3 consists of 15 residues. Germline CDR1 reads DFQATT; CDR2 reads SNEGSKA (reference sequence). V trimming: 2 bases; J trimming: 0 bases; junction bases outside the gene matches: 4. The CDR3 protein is CSARSSGGSYNEQFF. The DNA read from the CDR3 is TGCAGTGCTAGATCTAGCGGAGGCTCCTACAATGAG.

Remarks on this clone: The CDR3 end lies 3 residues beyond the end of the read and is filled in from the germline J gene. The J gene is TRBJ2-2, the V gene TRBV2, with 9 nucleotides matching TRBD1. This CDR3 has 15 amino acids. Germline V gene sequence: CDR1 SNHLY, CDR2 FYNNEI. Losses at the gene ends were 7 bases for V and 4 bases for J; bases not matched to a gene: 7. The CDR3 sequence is CASNPGQGFTGELFF. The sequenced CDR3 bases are TGTGCCAGCAATCCGGGACAGGGATTCACCGGGGAG.

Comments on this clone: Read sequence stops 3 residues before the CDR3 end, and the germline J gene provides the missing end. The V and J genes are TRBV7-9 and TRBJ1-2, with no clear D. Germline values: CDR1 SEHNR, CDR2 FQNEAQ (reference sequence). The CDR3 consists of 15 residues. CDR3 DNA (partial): TGTGCCAGCAGCTTGAGGACTAGCGGGCTAGATACC. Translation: CASSLRTSGLDT. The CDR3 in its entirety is CASSLRTSGLDTYTF.

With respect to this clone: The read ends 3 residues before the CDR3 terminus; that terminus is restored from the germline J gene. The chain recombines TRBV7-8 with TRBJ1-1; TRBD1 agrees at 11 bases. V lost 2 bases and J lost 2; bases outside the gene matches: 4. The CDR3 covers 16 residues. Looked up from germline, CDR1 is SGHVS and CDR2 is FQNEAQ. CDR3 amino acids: CASSLRDRGSNTEAFF. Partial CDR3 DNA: TGTGCCAGCAGCTTAAGGGACAGGGGGAGCAACACTGAA.

CDR3 protein: CASSESQTGVQTQYF. CDR3 DNA, as far as it was read: TGTGCCAGCAGCGAAAGCCAGACAGGGGTCCAGACC. The chain carries TRBV6-1 and TRBJ2-5; TRBD1 matches 8 bases. The sequence runs out 3 residues before the end of the CDR3; the remainder is reconstructed from the germline J gene. The CDR3 contains 15 residues. V lost 6 bases and J lost 6; bases outside the gene matches: 12. Germline CDR1 reads MNHNS; CDR2 reads SASEGT.

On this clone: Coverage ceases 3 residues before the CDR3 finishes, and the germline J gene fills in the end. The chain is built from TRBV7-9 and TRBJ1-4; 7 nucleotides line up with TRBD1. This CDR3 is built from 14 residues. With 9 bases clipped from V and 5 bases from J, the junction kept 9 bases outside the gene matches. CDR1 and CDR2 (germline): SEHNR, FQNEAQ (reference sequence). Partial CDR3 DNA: TGTGCCAGTACACGGGGACAGAAGAATGAAAAA. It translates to CASTRGQKNEK. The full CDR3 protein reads CASTRGQKNEKLFF.

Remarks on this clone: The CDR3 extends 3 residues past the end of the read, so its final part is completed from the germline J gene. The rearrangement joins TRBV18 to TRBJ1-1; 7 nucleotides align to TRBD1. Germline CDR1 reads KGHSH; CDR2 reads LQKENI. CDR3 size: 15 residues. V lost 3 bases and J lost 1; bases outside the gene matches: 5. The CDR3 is CASSPAGTANTEAFF. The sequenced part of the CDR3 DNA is TGTGCCAGCTCACCCGCCGGGACAGCGAACACTGAA.

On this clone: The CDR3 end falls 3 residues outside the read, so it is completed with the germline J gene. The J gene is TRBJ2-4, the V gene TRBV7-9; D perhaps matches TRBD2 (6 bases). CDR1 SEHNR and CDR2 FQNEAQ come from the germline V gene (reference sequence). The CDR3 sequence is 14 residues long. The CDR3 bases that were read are TGTGCCAGCAGCCAATCCGGGGGTCTCTATGGT. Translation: CASSQSGGLYG. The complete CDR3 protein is CASSQSGGLYGQYF.

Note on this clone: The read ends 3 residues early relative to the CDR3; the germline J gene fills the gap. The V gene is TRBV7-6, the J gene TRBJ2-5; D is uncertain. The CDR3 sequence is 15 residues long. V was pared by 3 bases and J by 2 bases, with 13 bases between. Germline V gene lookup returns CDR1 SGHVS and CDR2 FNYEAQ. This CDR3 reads CASSFDIQRQETQYF. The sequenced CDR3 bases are TGTGCCAGCAGCTTCGACATTCAGAGACAAGAGACC.

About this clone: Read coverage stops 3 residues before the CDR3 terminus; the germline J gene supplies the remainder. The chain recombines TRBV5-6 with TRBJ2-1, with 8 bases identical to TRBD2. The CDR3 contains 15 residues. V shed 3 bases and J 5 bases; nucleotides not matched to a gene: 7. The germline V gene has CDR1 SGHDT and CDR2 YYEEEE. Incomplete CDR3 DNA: TGTGCCAGCAGCTCAATAGCGGGGTCGGACAATGAG. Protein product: CASSSIAGSDNE. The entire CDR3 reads CASSSIAGSDNEQFF.

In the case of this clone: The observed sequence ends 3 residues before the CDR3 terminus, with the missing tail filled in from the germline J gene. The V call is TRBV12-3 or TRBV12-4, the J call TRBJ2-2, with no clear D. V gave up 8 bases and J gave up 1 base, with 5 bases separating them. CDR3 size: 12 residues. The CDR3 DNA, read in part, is TGTGCCAGCCCCAGGAACACCGGGGAG. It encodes CASPRNTGE. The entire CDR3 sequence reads CASPRNTGELFF.

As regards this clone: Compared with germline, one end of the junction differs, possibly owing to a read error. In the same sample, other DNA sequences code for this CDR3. This CDR3 is CSARRTDTQYF. Incomplete CDR3 DNA: TGCAGCGCTAGGCGGACAGATACG. This rearrangement joins TRBV20-1 to TRBJ2-3; D ambiguous. The read terminates 3 residues before the CDR3 end, so the remaining end is supplied by the germline J gene. Germline-derived CDR1 and CDR2 are DFQATT and SNEGSKA (reference sequence). The CDR3 extends over 11 amino acids.

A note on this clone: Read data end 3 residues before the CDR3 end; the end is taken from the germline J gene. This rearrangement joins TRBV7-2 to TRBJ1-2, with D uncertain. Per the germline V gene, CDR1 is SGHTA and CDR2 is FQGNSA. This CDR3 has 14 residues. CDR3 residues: CASSPRLAADTYTF. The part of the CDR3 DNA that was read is TGTGCCAGCAGCCCCCGACTAGCCGCAGATACC.

The CDR3 sequence is CASSLAHQNREQYF. The CDR3 bases that were read are TGTGCCAGCAGCTTGGCTCATCAAAACCGCGAG. This chain joins TRBV7-6 and TRBJ2-7; D unresolved. The missing CDR3 end, 3 residues past where the read stops, is filled in from the germline J gene. Germline V CDR1 and CDR2: SGHVS, FNYEAQ. Trimming stripped 3 bases from V and 6 bases from J, with 15 bases between. The CDR3 loop spans 14 amino acids. The whole variable domain, remainder taken from reference TRBV7-6 and TRBJ2-7, is GAGVSQSPRYKVTKRGQDVALRCDPISGHVSLYWYRQALGQGPEFLTYFNYEAQQDKSGLPNDRFSAERPEGSISTLTIQRTEQRDSAMYRCASSLAHQNREQYFGPGTRLTVT.

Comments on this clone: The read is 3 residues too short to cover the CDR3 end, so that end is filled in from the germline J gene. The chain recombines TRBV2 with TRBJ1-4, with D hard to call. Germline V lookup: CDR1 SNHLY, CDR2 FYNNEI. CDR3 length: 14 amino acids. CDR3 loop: CASTPRGGFSPLFF. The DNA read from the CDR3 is TGTGCCAGCACCCCCCGAGGCGGGTTTTCACCA.

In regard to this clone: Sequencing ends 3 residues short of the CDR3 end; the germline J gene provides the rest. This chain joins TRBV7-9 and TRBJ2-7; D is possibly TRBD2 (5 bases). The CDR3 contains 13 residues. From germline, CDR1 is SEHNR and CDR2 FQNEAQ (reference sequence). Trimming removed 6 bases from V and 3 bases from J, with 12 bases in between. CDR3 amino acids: CASSPAAGYEQYF. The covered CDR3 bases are TGTGCCAGCAGTCCCGCGGCGGGCTACGAG.

The CDR3 sequence: CSFRSTGMNTEAFF. The covered CDR3 bases are TGCAGCTTTCGCTCGACAGGCATGAACACTGAA. J is TRBJ1-1 and V is TRBV29-1, with TRBD1 as a possible D gene (6 bases). The CDR3 extends 3 residues past the end of the read, so its final part is completed from the germline J gene. The length of the CDR3 is 14 residues. Trimming took off 8 bases at V and 0 bases at J, with 16 bases between the two ends. CDR1 SQVTM and CDR2 ANQGSEA come from the germline V gene.

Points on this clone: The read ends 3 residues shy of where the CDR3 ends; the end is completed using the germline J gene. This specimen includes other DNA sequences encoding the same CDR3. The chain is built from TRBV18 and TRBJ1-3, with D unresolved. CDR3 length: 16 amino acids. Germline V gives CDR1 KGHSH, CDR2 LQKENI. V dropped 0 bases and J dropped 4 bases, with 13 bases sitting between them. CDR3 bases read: TGTGCCAGCTCACCACCGATTTCAGGAGGGGGAAACACC. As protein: CASSPPISGGGNT. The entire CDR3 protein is CASSPPISGGGNTIYF.

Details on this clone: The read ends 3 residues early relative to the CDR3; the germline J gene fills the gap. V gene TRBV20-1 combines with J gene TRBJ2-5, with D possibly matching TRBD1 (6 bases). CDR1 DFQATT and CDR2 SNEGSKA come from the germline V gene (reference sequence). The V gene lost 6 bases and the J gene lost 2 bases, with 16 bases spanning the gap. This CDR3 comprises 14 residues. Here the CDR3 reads CSATRTAPQETQYF. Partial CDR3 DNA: TGCAGTGCCACTCGGACAGCTCCACAAGAGACC.

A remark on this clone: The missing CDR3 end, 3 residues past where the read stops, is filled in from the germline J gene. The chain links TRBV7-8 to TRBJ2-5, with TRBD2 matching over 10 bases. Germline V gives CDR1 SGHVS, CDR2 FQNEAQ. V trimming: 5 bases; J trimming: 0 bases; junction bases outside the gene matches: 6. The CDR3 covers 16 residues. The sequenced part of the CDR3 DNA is TGTGCCAGCAGCCGTACGACTAGCGGGTACCAAGAGACC. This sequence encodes CASSRTTSGYQET. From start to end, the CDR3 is CASSRTTSGYQETQYF.